This is a list of T cell receptor beta chains from one sample in a study of vaccination and CD4 T cells after COVID-19. MiXCR, applied by TCRdb to the PCR reads, yields one record per CDR3 protein. The sample has 20,000 to 30,000 distinct CDR3 sequences; 62% are singletons. Their recognized antigens are unknown. Sequenced: CD4+ T cells from blood, cultured in vitro. These receptors all come from a human donor who had recovered from COVID-19. Each CDR3 is given with its conserved first and last residue. The D gene is left open where the match is weak. A clone size is listed for some rows: how often the clone was seen (once, few, many), or a class if it is expanded.

V	J	D	size	DNA	CDR3
TRBV7-9	TRBJ2-5	TRBD2	-	TGTGCCAGCAGCTTACAGGGACTAGCGGGAGAGACCCAGTACTTC	CASSLQGLAGETQYF
TRBV20-1	TRBJ1-5	TRBD1	-	TGCAGTGCCGCAGGGGGCATCTCCGGTCAGCCCCAGCATTTT	CSAAGGISGQPQHF
TRBV6-5	TRBJ1-3	-	-	TGTGCCAGCAGTTATAAGAGTAAGGGAAACACCATATATTTT	CASSYKSKGNTIYF
TRBV6-2/TRBV6-3	TRBJ2-5	-	-	TGTGCCAGCAGTGACGGACCCACGAGGGAGACCCAGTACTTC	CASSDGPTRETQYF
TRBV6-1	TRBJ2-5	TRBD1	-	TGTGCCAGCAGTCGTAACAGGGGTCAAGAGACCCAGTACTTC	CASSRNRGQETQYF
TRBV30	TRBJ2-3	TRBD2	few	TGTGCCTGGATGGGACTAGCAACAGATACGCAGTATTTT	CAWMGLATDTQYF
TRBV5-4	TRBJ2-5	-	-	TGTGCCAGCAGCGACCGGACAGTGGAGACCCAGTACTTC	CASSDRTVETQYF
TRBV10-3	TRBJ1-1	-	-	TGTGCCATCAGTGAAAGGGGGAACACTGAAGCTTTCTTT	CAISERGNTEAFF
TRBV15	TRBJ2-7	-	-	TGTGCCACCAGCAGAGAGCAAGGCTACTCCTACGAGCAGTACTTC	CATSREQGYSYEQYF
TRBV7-9	TRBJ2-7	TRBD2	few	TGTGCCCGGAAGGAGCGGGACCCCTACGAGCAGTACTTC	CARKERDPYEQYF
TRBV20-1	TRBJ2-7	TRBD2	-	TGCAGTGCTGGGATTTCCCTACCGGGACTAGCGGGAGGGGGGCAGTACTTC	CSAGISLPGLAGGGQYF
TRBV5-1	TRBJ1-6	-	few	TGCGCCAGCAGTGTACAGGCCCCTGAGAATTCACCCCTCCACTTT	CASSVQAPENSPLHF
TRBV28	TRBJ1-1	TRBD1	-	TGTGCCAGCAGTTTAGGACAGGGAGGTGCTTTCTTT	CASSLGQGGAFF
TRBV7-2	TRBJ1-5	-	few	TGTGCCAGCAGCCTAGGCGGGGGCAGGGGTAGCAATCAGCCCCAGCATTTT	CASSLGGGRGSNQPQHF
TRBV5-1	TRBJ2-1	-	-	TGCGCCAGCAGCTTTGGGGACGTCTCCTACAATGAGCAGTTCTTC	CASSFGDVSYNEQFF
TRBV5-6	TRBJ2-3	-	-	TGTGCCAGCAGCGAGACAGGACGAGGAACAGATACGCAGTATTTT	CASSETGRGTDTQYF
TRBV19	TRBJ1-5	TRBD1	-	TGTGCCAGTAGCCGCTCCCCGACAGGGGGACCCAATCAGCCCCAGCATTTT	CASSRSPTGGPNQPQHF
TRBV7-2	TRBJ2-3	TRBD2	few	TGTGCCAGCAGCTACCGGCGTGGTCAGCGGGAAGGCACAGATACGCAGTATTTT	CASSYRRGQREGTDTQYF
TRBV12-3/TRBV12-4	TRBJ2-3	TRBD2	-	TGTGCCAGCAGTCAACTAGGACTAGTAGGAGATACGCAGTATTTT	CASSQLGLVGDTQYF
TRBV12-3/TRBV12-4	TRBJ1-2	-	few	TGTGCCAGCAGCCGCCCCGGACGTGGCTACACCTTC	CASSRPGRGYTF
TRBV6-2/TRBV6-3	TRBJ2-7	TRBD2	-	TGTGCCAGCAGTTCCCCCTTAGCGGGAGTCGAGCAGTACTTC	CASSSPLAGVEQYF